The next 10 T cell receptor beta chains were all read from a single sample in a study of T cell responses to AZD1222 COVID-19 vaccine. Only in-frame clones appear in the TCRdb table, and some are missing; sequencing was by immunoSEQ multiplex PCR. Of around 140,000 clones in the sample, roughly nine tenths were seen once. The specimen was peripheral blood, collected 28 days after the second AZD1222 dose. The receptor source for this set is an adult who received the AZD1222 COVID-19 vaccine.

The gene calls are TRBV3-1 (or the pseudogene TRBV3-2) and TRBJ1-2; 8 bases are a match to TRBD1. From germline, CDR1 is LGHDT and CDR2 YNNKEL (reference sequence). This CDR3 is built from 15 residues. Trimming at V came to 3 bases and at J to 4 bases, leaving 7 bases not matched to a gene. CDR3 in amino acids: CASSQSGGVSYGYTF. CDR3 bases: TGTGCCAGCAGCCAGTCAGGGGGCGTTAGCTATGGCTACACCTTC.

The chain carries TRBV2 and TRBJ1-6; TRBD1 aligns across 11 bases. Germline CDR1 and CDR2: SNHLY and FYNNEI. J was trimmed by 10 bases and V by 6 bases; bases with no gene match: 5. The CDR3 is 14 amino acids. DNA of the CDR3: TGTGCCAGCAGCGCGGGACAGGGGGGATCACCCCTCCACTTT. This translates into CASSAGQGGSPLHF.

The CDR3 is CATSDFETGGVFEQYF. The CDR3 nucleotides are TGTGCCACCAGTGATTTCGAGACAGGGGGCGTTTTCGAGCAGTACTTC. The chain combines TRBV24-1 with TRBJ2-7, with 10 bases aligning to TRBD1. The V and J ends lost 1 base and 6 bases, in that order; junction bases with no gene match: 8. This CDR3 comprises 16 residues. The germline V gene has CDR1 KGHDR and CDR2 SFDVKD.

J is TRBJ1-5 and V is TRBV6-1; TRBD1 might be the D (6 bases). This CDR3 region has 17 residues. CDR1 is MNHNS, CDR2 SASEGT, per germline. Deletions cut 0 bases from V and 5 bases from J, with 17 bases between. In DNA, the CDR3 is TGTGCCAGCAGTGAAGCGTGGCGGGGGGCTCGGGATCAGCCCCAGCATTTT. Its translation is CASSEAWRGARDQPQHF.

The chain employs TRBV6-4 and TRBJ2-1, with 12 positions matching TRBD2. V trimming: 3 bases; J trimming: 5 bases; junction bases outside the gene matches: 2. Germline assignment: CDR1 MRHNA and CDR2 SNTAGT. CDR3 length equals 15 residues. For the CDR3, the DNA is TGTGCCAGCAGTGAAACTAGCGGGGGGAACAATGAGCAGTTCTTC. Its translation is CASSETSGGNNEQFF.

This clone was observed a single time. CDR3 amino acids: CASSTTGRPYNEQFF. The CDR3 region has the DNA TGTGCCAGTAGTACCACAGGGAGGCCCTACAATGAGCAGTTCTTC. The chain has TRBV19 and TRBJ2-1, with D perhaps TRBD1 or TRBD2 (6 bases each). The CDR3 loop spans 15 amino acids. V lost 4 bases and J lost 2, with 12 bases in between. The germline CDR1 and CDR2 sequences are LNHDA and SQIVND (reference sequence).

The J gene is TRBJ1-5, the V gene TRBV24-1; 8 bases align to TRBD1. The trim removed 2 bases at V and 0 bases at J, leaving 5 bases unmatched. CDR1 and CDR2 from the germline V gene are KGHDR and SFDVKD. The length of the CDR3 is 17 residues. The chain's CDR3 is CATSDSGTGYSNQPQHF. The CDR3 nucleotides are TGTGCCACCAGTGATTCCGGGACAGGATATAGCAATCAGCCCCAGCATTTT.

The CDR3 DNA is TGTGCCAGTAGTATAGCCTCCTCTGGAAACACCATATATTTT. Residues: CASSIASSGNTIYF. The V gene is TRBV19, the J gene TRBJ1-3; D gene uncertain. The germline V gene encodes CDR1 LNHDA and CDR2 SQIVND (reference sequence). Trimming took off 1 base at V and 0 bases at J, with 4 bases between the two ends. The CDR3 is 14 residues long.

This clone was seen a handful of times. The genes are TRBV7-9 and TRBJ2-3; D remains ambiguous. Trimming shortened V by 5 bases and J by 1 base, and 16 bases separated the two germline ends. CDR1 SEHNR and CDR2 FQNEAQ come from the germline V gene (reference sequence). The CDR3 spans 16 residues. CDR3 amino acids: CASSSPWTVRTDTQYF. CDR3 coding DNA: TGTGCCAGCAGCAGCCCCTGGACGGTCCGCACAGATACGCAGTATTTT.

The rearrangement links TRBV12-3 or TRBV12-4 to TRBJ1-3, with no clear D. The germline V and J ends were trimmed by 3 bases and 1 base, with 4 bases remaining between them. The CDR3 consists of 13 residues. CDR3 region: CASSLGSGNTIYF. The CDR3 DNA reads TGTGCCAGCAGTTTGGGGTCTGGAAACACCATATATTTT.